Listed below are T cell receptor beta chains from one sample, sequenced in a study of blood T cell repertoires in COVID-19. This table comes from immunoSEQ multiplex PCR, and its TCRdb copy is limited to in-frame clones, with some not included. The table has over 60,000 clones, roughly nine tenths seen once. The specimen sequenced was peripheral blood. The source is a woman at least 80 years old with active or convalescent COVID-19. CDR3s include the opening cysteine and the closing phenylalanine or tryptophan. Only some rows state a clone size, as once, few, many or a class for expanded clones.

size,V,CDR3
.,TRBV24-1,CATSDLQGTGTTDTQYF
.,TRBV6-2/TRBV6-3,CASSYPFEGTDTQYF
.,TRBV27,CASSASGGQPQHF
.,TRBV6-2/TRBV6-3,CASSYRDSSYEQYF
.,TRBV12-3/TRBV12-4,CASFSGEGKVHF
once,TRBV5-1,CASSSGQGGYTF
.,TRBV28,CASSLRQGYGYTF
.,TRBV7-2,CASSSSQETQYF
.,TRBV3-1/TRBV3-2,CASRGGAEAFF
.,TRBV29-1,CSYTGLANYEQYF
.,TRBV28,CASSNLDQPQHF
.,TRBV6-4,CASSDRKGVSYNEQFF
once,TRBV6-5,CASSLAGGNQPQHF
.,TRBV9,CASSDGTGVDEQYF
.,TRBV28,CASSLRAAGQGVGQPQHF
.,TRBV7-2,CASSLNTGAVGVLHF
once,TRBV28,CASSSPTGGLGNTIYF
.,TRBV5-1,CASSLSWASGFYNEQFF
.,TRBV7-6,CASSGGGGGYTF
once,TRBV20-1,CSASLRGGRTDTQYF